The 29 T cell receptor beta chains reported below all come from one sample, sequenced in a study of siplizumab effects on memory and regulatory T cells (dated by TCRdb to between 2018 and 2020). The library was made by the immunoSEQ multiplex PCR assay. TCRdb obtained this table from immuneACCESS and retained in-frame rearrangements with V and J assigned. These tables miss some clones; where compared with another copy, unresolved V genes account for less than half of the shortfall, and the remainder is unexplained. Present in this sample are 90,000 to 95,000 clones, around 97% of which were seen just once. Jointly, the top ten make up under 0.04% of the sample. Sequencing was done on a sample of naive CD4+ T cells sorted from blood. Interpreted using the paper, the cell subset or site label stands for: unstimulated naive T cells. Source of these receptors: a human donor in good health.

The chain's CDR3 is CASSLGGAMKEQYF. The CDR3 DNA reads as TGTGCCAGCAGTTTAGGGGGGGCCATGAAAGAGCAGTACTTC. J is TRBJ2-7 and V is TRBV28; perhaps TRBD2 as D (7 bases). CDR1 is MDHEN, CDR2 SYDVKM, per germline. Trimming cost V 2 bases and J 7 bases, with 15 bases left between them. This CDR3 is built from 14 residues.

The sample holds one count of this clone. The V and J genes are TRBV9 and TRBJ2-7; perhaps TRBD2 as D (6 bases). The CDR3 loop spans 14 amino acids. The germline V gene has CDR1 SGDLS and CDR2 YYNGEE. Trimming stripped 0 bases from V and 2 bases from J, with 9 bases between. This CDR3 is CASSVEEGTYEQYF. CDR3 bases: TGTGCCAGCAGCGTAGAGGAGGGGACCTACGAGCAGTACTTC.

The chain has TRBV11-2 and TRBJ2-7; possibly TRBD2 for D (5 bases). Germline CDR1 reads SGHAT; CDR2 reads FQNNGV. Trimming shortened V by 5 bases and J by 2 bases, and 16 bases separated the two germline ends. This CDR3 contains 15 residues. The CDR3 nucleotides are TGTGCCAGCAGCCCGAGGGTGGGTACAGCCTACGAGCAGTACTTC. It encodes CASSPRVGTAYEQYF. The variable domain in full, with the rest retrieved from reference TRBV11-2 and TRBJ2-7, is EAGVAQSPRYKIIEKRQSVAFWCNPISGHATLYWYQQILGQGPKLLIQFQNNGVVDDSQLPKDRFSAERLKGVDSTLKIQPAKLEDSAVYLCASSPRVGTAYEQYFGPGTRLTVT.

This clone was recorded only once. J is TRBJ1-5 and V is TRBV11-2, with TRBD1 matching over 7 bases. The CDR3 has 15 amino acids. The V gene end was trimmed by 5 bases and the J gene end by 3 bases; junction bases not matched to a gene: 7. CDR1 and CDR2 from the germline V gene are SGHAT and FQNNGV. The CDR3 DNA is TGTGCCAGCAGCACGCCCACAGGGGTCAATCAGCCCCAGCATTTT. Translation: CASSTPTGVNQPQHF.

Here the CDR3 reads CASSLVFTSGLNEQFF. The DNA of the CDR3 is TGTGCCAGCAGCTTAGTCTTTACTAGCGGTCTTAATGAGCAGTTCTTC. V usage is TRBV7-6 and J usage is TRBJ2-1; TRBD2 agrees at 8 bases. This CDR3 is 16 amino acids long. V trimming: 1 base; J trimming: 7 bases; junction bases outside the gene matches: 9. Germline CDR1 reads SGHVS; CDR2 reads FNYEAQ.

The V call is TRBV9, the J call TRBJ2-3; D perhaps matches TRBD2 (6 bases). Germline V gene sequence: CDR1 SGDLS, CDR2 YYNGEE. V lost 5 bases and J lost 1, with 14 bases in between. The CDR3 contains 15 residues. CDR3 coding DNA: TGTGCCAGCAGACGCCCCGGGACTGGCACAGATACGCAGTATTTT. Protein sequence: CASRRPGTGTDTQYF.

This clone was observed a single time. The chain carries TRBV6-5 and TRBJ1-2; D not certain. V was cut by 2 bases and J by 8 bases, with 12 bases left in between. CDR1 and CDR2 from the germline V gene are MNHEY and SVGAGI. CDR3 length: 13 residues. Here the CDR3 reads CASSYQRVLGYTF. The CDR3 nucleotides read TGTGCCAGCAGTTACCAGAGGGTCTTGGGCTACACCTTC.

CDR3 region: CASSPGGYSYNEQFF. CDR3 DNA: TGTGCCAGCAGCCCAGGGGGCTACTCCTACAATGAGCAGTTCTTC. The chain is built from TRBV11-3 and TRBJ2-1, with 8 nucleotides matching TRBD1. The germline V gene encodes CDR1 SGHNT and CDR2 YENEEA. This CDR3 has 15 residues. The V gene end was trimmed by 5 bases and the J gene end by 0 bases; junction bases not matched to a gene: 3.

The V gene is TRBV20-1, the J gene TRBJ1-4; no definite D call. The CDR3 covers 11 residues. The germline V and J ends were trimmed by 1 base and 7 bases, with 4 bases remaining between them. CDR1 and CDR2 (germline): DFQATT, SNEGSKA (reference sequence). CDR3 sequence (DNA): TGCAGTGCTAGAGGGGTTGAAAAACTGTTTTTT. This codes for CSARGVEKLFF.

The chain uses TRBV5-5 and TRBJ2-7, with TRBD2 as a possible D gene (6 bases). Trimming took 2 bases from V and 7 from J, leaving 16 bases between them. The CDR3 length is 14 residues. CDR1 is SGHKS and CDR2 is YYEKEE in the germline V gene (reference sequence). In DNA, the CDR3 is TGTGCCAGCAGCTTTTCCGGGGCCGGAGGGGAGCAGTACTTC. Its protein is CASSFSGAGGEQYF.

The rearrangement joins TRBV11-2 to TRBJ2-7; 9 nucleotides line up with TRBD1. Germline CDR1 is SGHAT and CDR2 is FQNNGV. V dropped 1 base and J dropped 5; count of bases not matched to a gene: 6. This CDR3 spans 15 amino acids. The CDR3 here is CASSLARDRDNEQYF. The CDR3 region has the DNA TGTGCCAGCAGCTTAGCCCGGGACAGGGACAACGAGCAGTACTTC.

This sequence joins TRBV25-1 and TRBJ2-3, with TRBD1 matching 8 bases. CDR1 and CDR2 from the germline V gene are MGHDK and SYGVNS. J lost 4 bases, V lost 3 bases, and 3 bases had no gene match. The CDR3 contains 14 residues. The CDR3 nucleotides are TGTGCCAGCAGTGACGCGACAGGGGCAGATACGCAGTATTTT. Its protein is CASSDATGADTQYF.

This chain links TRBV14 with TRBJ2-2, with D hard to call. CDR3 size: 15 residues. The V gene's germline CDR1 is SGHDN and CDR2 FVKESK. V lost 0 bases and J 1 base, leaving 6 bases between the germline ends. CDR3 protein: CASSQDPGNTGELFF. CDR3 DNA sequence: TGTGCCAGCAGCCAAGACCCAGGGAACACCGGGGAGCTGTTTTTT.

Worth noting for this clone: This likely comes from a read error, as the CDR3 has no conserved phenylalanine or tryptophan at its end. Because the CDR3's place on the DNA is in doubt, the DNA is left out and the CDR3 is given as listed by TCRdb. The genes are TRBV6-4 and TRBJ1-1. Germline V gene sequence: CDR1 MRHNA, CDR2 SNTAGT. Inclusive of both ends, the CDR3 amounts to 11 amino acids. The CDR3 protein is CASTDGTDSRL.

The chain joins TRBV23-1 to TRBJ2-3; possible D gene TRBD2, 6 bases. TRBV23-1 is an open reading frame whose function is uncertain. The CDR3 runs to 16 residues. V was trimmed by 0 bases and J by 6 bases, leaving 16 bases between them. CDR3 in DNA: TGCGCCAGCAGTCAATCGACCAGGGAAGGGAGGGATACGCAGTATTTT. It is translated as CASSQSTREGRDTQYF.

The chain joins TRBV19 to TRBJ2-7, with D uncertain. Deletions cut 2 bases from V and 7 bases from J, with 18 bases between. Germline CDR1 reads LNHDA; CDR2 reads SQIVND (reference sequence). The CDR3 totals 15 residues. For the CDR3, the DNA is TGTGCCAGTAGTATAATGGCAGCGACTGGAAAGGAGCAGTACTTC. Its protein product is CASSIMAATGKEQYF. Drawing the rest from reference TRBV19 and TRBJ2-7, the complete variable domain is DGGITQSPKYLFRKEGQNVTLSCEQNLNHDAMYWYRQDPGQGLRLIYYSQIVNDFQKGDIAEGYSVSREKKESFPLTVTSAQKNPTAFYLCASSIMAATGKEQYFGPGTRLTVT.

This chain links TRBV19 with TRBJ1-3; D gene ambiguous. The CDR3 contains 16 residues. Trimming pared 7 bases from V and 0 bases from J, leaving 16 bases between. Germline V gene data show CDR1 as LNHDA and CDR2 as SQIVND (reference sequence). The CDR3 DNA is TGTGCCAGTACTTTTATGAGCCAAGGCTCTGGAAACACCATATATTTT. Protein product: CASTFMSQGSGNTIYF.

This chain joins TRBV18 and TRBJ1-2, with TRBD1 matching 7 bases. CDR1 is KGHSH, CDR2 LQKENI, per germline. The CDR3 loop spans 16 amino acids. V lost 1 base to trimming and J lost 0 bases; unmatched junction nucleotides: 5. The CDR3: CASSPLLTGPNYGYTF. The CDR3 DNA is TGTGCCAGCTCACCACTCCTGACAGGGCCTAACTATGGCTACACCTTC.

The V gene is TRBV18, the J gene TRBJ2-5; D perhaps matches TRBD2 (7 bases). V was clipped by 1 base and J by 2 bases, with 17 bases between them. Germline assignment: CDR1 KGHSH and CDR2 LQKENI. This CDR3 has 17 amino acids. CDR3 residues: CASSPLLIRGAQETQYF. In DNA form, the CDR3 reads TGTGCCAGCTCACCACTCCTAATCCGGGGGGCACAAGAGACCCAGTACTTC.

This chain uses TRBV28 with TRBJ1-3, with unresolved D. This CDR3 comprises 14 residues. Trimming shortened V by 6 bases and J by 2 bases, and 11 bases separated the two germline ends. The germline V gene has CDR1 MDHEN and CDR2 SYDVKM. This chain's CDR3 is CASRPDTPGNTIYF. In DNA, the CDR3 is TGTGCCAGCAGGCCTGACACACCTGGAAACACCATATATTTT.

The genes are TRBV11-2 and TRBJ1-2; D call uncertain. The CDR3 is 11 residues long. The V gene's germline CDR1 is SGHAT and CDR2 FQNNGV. Trimming took off 11 bases at V and 1 base at J, with 8 bases between the two ends. The CDR3 reads CALVINYGYTF. The CDR3 nucleotides are TGTGCCTTGGTGATTAACTATGGCTACACCTTC.

This sequence joins TRBV5-1 and TRBJ2-3; 8 nucleotides agree with TRBD2. The ends lost 0 bases at V and 0 bases at J; junction bases unmatched: 6. The germline gives CDR1 SGHRS, CDR2 YFSETQ. This CDR3 contains 17 residues. CDR3 residues: CASSLALAGGSTDTQYF. The CDR3 coding sequence is TGCGCCAGCAGCTTGGCCCTCGCGGGGGGCAGCACAGATACGCAGTATTTT.

CDR3 DNA sequence: TGTGCCAGCAGCTTGCTGACAGGAGCTAACTATGGCTACACCTTC. Protein product: CASSLLTGANYGYTF. The rearrangement joins TRBV7-9 to TRBJ1-2; possibly TRBD1 for D (6 bases). The CDR3 runs to 15 residues. CDR1 and CDR2 from the germline V gene are SEHNR and FQNEAQ (reference sequence). Trimming took off 3 bases at V and 0 bases at J, with 11 bases between the two ends.

The rearrangement links TRBV28 to TRBJ2-7; D uncertain. The CDR3 is 15 residues long. In germline, CDR1 is MDHEN, CDR2 SYDVKM. V shed 5 bases and J shed 6 bases, with 20 bases lying between them. The CDR3 here is CASSPLNVPGPEQYF. The CDR3, as DNA: TGTGCCAGCAGTCCACTGAACGTCCCAGGTCCCGAGCAGTACTTC.

The V call is TRBV10-2, the J call TRBJ2-3, with TRBD1 identical over 7 bases. With V trimmed by 7 bases and J by 7 bases, 14 bases remained unmatched. Germline V gene data show CDR1 as WSHSY and CDR2 as SAAADI. This CDR3 is 15 amino acids long. Written as DNA, the CDR3 is TGCGCCAGCATTCTGGGGAAGGGGGCGAGGAATACGCAGTATTTT. Amino acids: CASILGKGARNTQYF.

The chain carries TRBV10-3 and TRBJ1-2, with 7 bases that match TRBD1. Per germline, CDR1 ENHRY and CDR2 SYGVKD. CDR3 length equals 13 residues. Trimming at V came to 0 bases and at J to 7 bases, leaving 2 bases not matched to a gene. CDR3 DNA: TGTGCCATCAGTGAGTCGCGGGACAGTGGCTACACCTTC. This encodes CAISESRDSGYTF.

V is TRBV28 and J is TRBJ2-2; 7 bases match TRBD1. This CDR3 contains 13 residues. Germline CDR1 is MDHEN and CDR2 is SYDVKM. The V segment lost 10 bases and the J segment 5 bases; nucleotides outside the gene matches: 7. The DNA of the CDR3 is TGTGCCATCCAGGGACAGTTAACCGGGGAGCTGTTTTTT. Protein sequence: CAIQGQLTGELFF.

This clone has just one count. The gene calls are TRBV5-5 and TRBJ2-7, with TRBD1 as a possible D gene (6 bases). V lost 0 bases and J lost 3, with 16 bases in between. The germline V gene has CDR1 SGHKS and CDR2 YYEKEE (reference sequence). CDR3 length equals 16 residues. The CDR3 is CASSLALDRIIYEQYF. The CDR3 nucleotides are TGTGCCAGCAGCTTGGCCTTAGACAGGATTATCTACGAGCAGTACTTC.

This clone was seen once. V usage is TRBV6-6 and J usage is TRBJ1-6; 7 bases agree with TRBD1. The V gene's germline CDR1 is MNHNY and CDR2 SVGAGI (reference sequence). V shed 7 bases, J shed 9 bases, and the junction held 9 bases outside the gene matches. There are 14 residues in the CDR3. The CDR3 region has the DNA TGTGCCAGCATTCCCGGGACAGCCGCTTCACCCCTCCACTTT. It specifies CASIPGTAASPLHF.